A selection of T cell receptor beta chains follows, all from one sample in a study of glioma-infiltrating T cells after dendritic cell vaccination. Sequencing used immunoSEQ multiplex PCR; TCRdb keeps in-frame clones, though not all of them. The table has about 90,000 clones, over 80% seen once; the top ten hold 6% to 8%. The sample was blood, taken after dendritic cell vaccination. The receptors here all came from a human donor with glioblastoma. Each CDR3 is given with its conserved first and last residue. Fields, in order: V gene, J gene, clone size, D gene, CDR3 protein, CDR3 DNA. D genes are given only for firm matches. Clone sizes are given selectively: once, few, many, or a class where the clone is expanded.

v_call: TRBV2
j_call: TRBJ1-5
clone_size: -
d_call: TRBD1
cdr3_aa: CASSGRDRRNQPQHF
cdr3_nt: TGTGCCAGCAGTGGCCGGGACAGGCGGAATCAGCCCCAGCATTTT

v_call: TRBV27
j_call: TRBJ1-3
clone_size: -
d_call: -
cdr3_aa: CASSPRTTAGFGNTIYF
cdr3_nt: TGTGCCAGCAGTCCCCGGACCACCGCGGGCTTTGGAAACACCATATATTTT

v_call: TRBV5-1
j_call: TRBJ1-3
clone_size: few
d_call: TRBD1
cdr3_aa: CASSLSGGGNTIYF
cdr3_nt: TGCGCCAGCAGCTTGTCAGGGGGAGGAAACACCATATATTTT

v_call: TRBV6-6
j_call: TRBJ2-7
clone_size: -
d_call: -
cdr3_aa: CASSQLQAGSFEQYF
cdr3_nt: TGTGCCAGCAGCCAGCTCCAGGCGGGCTCCTTCGAGCAGTACTTC

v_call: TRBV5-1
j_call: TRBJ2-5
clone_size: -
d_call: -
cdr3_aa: CASSFSGRQETQYF
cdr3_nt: TGCGCCAGCAGTTTCTCCGGGAGACAAGAGACCCAGTACTTC

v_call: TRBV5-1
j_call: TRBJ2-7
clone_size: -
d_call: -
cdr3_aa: CASSSLESGEQYF
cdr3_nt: TGCGCCAGCAGCAGCCTAGAATCGGGGGAGCAGTACTTC

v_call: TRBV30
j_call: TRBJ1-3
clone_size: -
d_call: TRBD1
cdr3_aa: CAWGQGRFDSGNTIYF
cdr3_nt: TGTGCCTGGGGACAGGGTAGATTCGACTCTGGAAACACCATATATTTT

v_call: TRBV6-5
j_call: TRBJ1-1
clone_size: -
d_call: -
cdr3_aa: CASLPGVIDTEAFF
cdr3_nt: TGTGCCAGCCTTCCCGGTGTAATAGACACTGAAGCTTTCTTT

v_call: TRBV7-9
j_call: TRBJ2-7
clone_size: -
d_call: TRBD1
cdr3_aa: CASSDTPGQGFEQYF
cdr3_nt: TGTGCCAGCAGCGACACTCCGGGACAGGGATTCGAGCAGTACTTC

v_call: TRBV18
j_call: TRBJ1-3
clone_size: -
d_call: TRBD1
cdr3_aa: CASSYRDRENTIYF
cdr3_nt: TGTGCCAGCTCATACCGGGACAGGGAGAACACCATATATTTT

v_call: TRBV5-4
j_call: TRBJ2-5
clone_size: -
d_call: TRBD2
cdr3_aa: CASSLVGGGTGETQYF
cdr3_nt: TGTGCCAGCAGCTTGGTCGGCGGGGGGACCGGGGAGACCCAGTACTTC

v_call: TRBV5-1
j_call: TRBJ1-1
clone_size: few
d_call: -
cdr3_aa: CASSPVSIGRRTEAFF
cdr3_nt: TGCGCCAGCAGCCCTGTCTCCATCGGGAGGAGGACTGAAGCTTTCTTT

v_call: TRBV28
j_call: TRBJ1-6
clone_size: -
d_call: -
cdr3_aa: CASKTQQYNSPLHF
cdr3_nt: TGTGCCAGCAAAACGCAACAGTATAATTCACCCCTCCACTTT

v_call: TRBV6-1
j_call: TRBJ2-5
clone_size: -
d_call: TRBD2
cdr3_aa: CASSEADPGPLGGETQYF
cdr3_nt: TGTGCCAGCAGTGAAGCGGATCCAGGGCCCCTGGGGGGGGAGACCCAGTACTTC

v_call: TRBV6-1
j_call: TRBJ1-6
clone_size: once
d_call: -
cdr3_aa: CASNPRQEYHPLHF
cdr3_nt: TGTGCCAGCAACCCTAGACAGGAATACCACCCCCTCCACTTT

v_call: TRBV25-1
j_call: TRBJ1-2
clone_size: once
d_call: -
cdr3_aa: CASSETGAVNYGYTF
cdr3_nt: TGTGCCAGCAGTGAAACCGGAGCTGTGAACTATGGCTACACCTTC

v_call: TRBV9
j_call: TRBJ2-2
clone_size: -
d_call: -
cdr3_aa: CASSVEGVGELFF
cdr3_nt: TGTGCCAGCAGCGTAGAGGGAGTCGGGGAGCTGTTTTTT

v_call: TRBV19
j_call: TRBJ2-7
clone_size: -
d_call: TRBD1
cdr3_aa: CASTDREGGEQYF
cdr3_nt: TGTGCCAGTACTGACAGGGAAGGAGGCGAGCAGTACTTC

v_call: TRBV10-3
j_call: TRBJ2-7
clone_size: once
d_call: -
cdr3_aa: CAISEDRLAYEQYF
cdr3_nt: TGTGCCATCAGTGAGGACAGGTTAGCCTACGAGCAGTACTTC

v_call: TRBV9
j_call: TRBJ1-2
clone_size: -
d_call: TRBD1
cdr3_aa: CASSVGGQGNYGYTF
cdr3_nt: TGTGCCAGCAGCGTAGGTGGACAGGGTAACTATGGCTACACCTTC

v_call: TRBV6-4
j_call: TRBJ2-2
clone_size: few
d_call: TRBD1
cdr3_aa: CASSATPGQGPGELFF
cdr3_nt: TGTGCCAGCAGCGCTACTCCGGGACAGGGCCCCGGGGAGCTGTTTTTT

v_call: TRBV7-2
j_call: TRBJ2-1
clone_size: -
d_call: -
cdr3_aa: CASSPWGAPYNEQFF
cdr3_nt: TGTGCCAGCAGCCCTTGGGGCGCCCCGTACAATGAGCAGTTCTTC

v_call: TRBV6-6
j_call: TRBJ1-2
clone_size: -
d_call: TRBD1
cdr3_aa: CASSYYDRGSYGYTF
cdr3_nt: TGTGCCAGCAGTTATTATGACAGGGGGTCTTATGGCTACACCTTC

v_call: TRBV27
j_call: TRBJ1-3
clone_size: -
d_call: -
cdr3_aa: CASSLSIDSSGNTIYF
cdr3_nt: TGTGCCAGCAGTTTATCGATTGACAGCTCTGGAAACACCATATATTTT

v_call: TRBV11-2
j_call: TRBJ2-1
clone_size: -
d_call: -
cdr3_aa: CASSFGLNNEQFF
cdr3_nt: TGTGCCAGCAGCTTCGGACTCAACAATGAGCAGTTCTTC

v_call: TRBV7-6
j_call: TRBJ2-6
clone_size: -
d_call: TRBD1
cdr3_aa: CASSPKTGFLSSGANVLTF
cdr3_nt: TGTGCCAGCAGCCCAAAGACAGGGTTCCTAAGCTCTGGGGCCAACGTCCTGACTTTC

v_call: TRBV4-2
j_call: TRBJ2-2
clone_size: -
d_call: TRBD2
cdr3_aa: CASSHEASGGVNTGELFF
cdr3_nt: TGTGCCAGCAGCCATGAAGCTAGCGGGGGGGTGAACACCGGGGAGCTGTTTTTT

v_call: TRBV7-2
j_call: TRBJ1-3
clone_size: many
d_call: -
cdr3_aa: CASSPRQTSAIYF
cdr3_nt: TGTGCCAGCAGCCCCCGACAGACCAGCGCCATATATTTT

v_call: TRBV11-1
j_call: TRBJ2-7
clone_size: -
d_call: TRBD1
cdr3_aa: CASSSRTATGGGRLSEQYF
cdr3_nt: TGTGCCAGCAGCTCAAGAACCGCCACAGGGGGTGGTCGTTTAAGCGAGCAGTACTTC

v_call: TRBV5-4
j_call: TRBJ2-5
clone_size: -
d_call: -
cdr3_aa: CSTRGSEQETQYF
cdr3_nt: TGTTCGACGCGAGGGAGTGAACAAGAGACCCAGTACTTC

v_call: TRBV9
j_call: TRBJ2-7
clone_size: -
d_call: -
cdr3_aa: CASSVDGARTYEQYF
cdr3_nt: TGTGCCAGCAGCGTAGATGGGGCTCGCACCTACGAGCAGTACTTC

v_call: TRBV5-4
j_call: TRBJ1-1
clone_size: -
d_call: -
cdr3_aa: CASTPTPGQNTEAFF
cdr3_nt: TGTGCCAGCACCCCCACACCGGGACAGAACACTGAAGCTTTCTTT

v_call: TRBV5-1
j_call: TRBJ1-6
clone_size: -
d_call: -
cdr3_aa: CASRLNEGEPLHF
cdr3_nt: TGCGCCAGCAGACTTAATGAAGGAGAACCCCTCCACTTT

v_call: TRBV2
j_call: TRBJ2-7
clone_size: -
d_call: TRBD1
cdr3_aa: CASSRDSSSYEQYF
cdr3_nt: TGTGCCAGCAGTCGGGACAGCAGCTCCTACGAGCAGTACTTC

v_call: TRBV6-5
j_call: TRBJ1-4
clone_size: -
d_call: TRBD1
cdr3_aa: CASSYSWTGEEKLFF
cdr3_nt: TGTGCCAGCAGTTACTCGTGGACAGGGGAGGAAAAACTGTTTTTT

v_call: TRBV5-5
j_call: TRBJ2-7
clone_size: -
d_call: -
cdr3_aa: CASSLTQGTPYEQYF
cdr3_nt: TGTGCCAGCAGCCTAACTCAGGGGACGCCCTACGAGCAATACTTC